The 19 T cell receptor beta chains reported below all come from one sample, sequenced in a study of spatial heterogeneity in lung cancer. TCRdb reanalysed the 5' RACE reads using MiXCR and keeps one entry per CDR3 protein. The sample includes about 41,000 distinct CDR3 sequences, about 10% seen only once; the top ten take about a sixth. The time point is: blood at routine non-recurrence follow-up after resection. The sample consisted of PBMCs, taken at follow-up. The receptors come from a female donor with early-stage non-small cell lung cancer.

This clonotype was detected ten times or more. This rearrangement joins TRBV5-1 to TRBJ2-3; TRBD1 matches 8 bases. Germline assignment: CDR1 SGHRS and CDR2 YFSETQ. The junction had 8 bases not matched to a gene; V was cut back by 4 bases and J by 4 bases. CDR3 length equals 15 residues. The CDR3 reads CASSTGQGRPDTQYF. In DNA form, the CDR3 reads TGCGCCAGCAGCACTGGACAGGGTCGCCCAGATACGCAGTATTTT.

This clonotype has just a few counts. The chain recombines TRBV28 with TRBJ2-7; unclear D gene. Germline V gene data show CDR1 as MDHEN and CDR2 as SYDVKM. The CDR3 sequence is 16 residues long. The V end lost 6 bases, the J end lost 3 bases, and 21 bases lay between the germline ends. This CDR3 is CASSAGPPNAFYEQYF. The CDR3 region has the DNA TGTGCCAGCAGCGCCGGGCCCCCTAATGCCTTCTACGAGCAGTACTTC.

This clonotype was observed at least ten times. The V and J genes are TRBV7-2 and TRBJ2-1, with 7 bases aligning to TRBD2. CDR1 is SGHTA, CDR2 FQGNSA, per germline. V was clipped by 2 bases and J by 2 bases; unmatched bases: 6. The CDR3 runs to 16 residues. CDR3 sequence: CASSLSASGAYNEQFF. The CDR3 DNA reads as TGTGCCAGCAGCTTATCGGCTAGCGGCGCCTACAATGAGCAGTTCTTC.

CDR3 amino acids: CSAGDLNTEAFF. CDR3 nucleotide sequence: TGCAGCGCAGGGGACCTTAACACTGAAGCTTTCTTT. This sequence joins TRBV29-1 and TRBJ1-1, with a weak D call TRBD1 (6 bases). V dropped 7 bases and J dropped 2 bases, with 11 bases sitting between them. Germline V gene sequence: CDR1 SQVTM, CDR2 ANQGSEA. The CDR3 is 12 amino acids. Together with reference TRBV29-1 and TRBJ1-1, the CDR3 gives the full variable domain: SAVISQKPSRDICQRGTSLTIQCQVDSQVTMMFWYRQQPGQSLTLIATANQGSEATYESGFVIDKFPISRPNLTFSTLTVSNMSPEDSSIYLCSAGDLNTEAFFGQGTRLTVV.

CDR3 nucleotide sequence: TGCGCCAGCAGCCAAAGCGGGGGACCTAACACCGGGGAGCTGTTTTTT. Translating it yields CASSQSGGPNTGELFF. The rearrangement links TRBV4-1 to TRBJ2-2; 8 bases match TRBD2. The CDR3 has 16 amino acids. CDR1 MGHRA and CDR2 YSYEKL come from the germline V gene. Trimming removed 2 bases from V and 2 bases from J; junction bases left unmatched: 4.

This clonotype was observed a handful of times. The gene calls are TRBV3-1 and TRBJ1-3; D is undetermined. From germline, CDR1 is LGHDT and CDR2 YNNKEL (reference sequence). The CDR3 spans 18 residues. V lost 3 bases, J lost 2 bases, and 20 bases lay in between. CDR3 DNA: TGTGCCAGCAGCCACAGTCCGGGTCAACGCCGTGCTGGAAACACCATATATTTT. Its translation: CASSHSPGQRRAGNTIYF.

This clonotype turned up a few times. The chain employs TRBV5-6 and TRBJ1-2, with TRBD1 matching 10 bases. The CDR3 runs 15 residues. Looked up from germline, CDR1 is SGHDT and CDR2 is YYEEEE. V was clipped by 4 bases and J by 8 bases; unmatched bases: 11. CDR3 protein: CASSQTRQGARGYTF. In DNA form, the CDR3 reads TGTGCCAGCAGCCAGACCCGACAGGGGGCAAGGGGCTACACCTTC.

Ten or more counts support this clonotype. The gene calls are TRBV6-4 and TRBJ2-1; D is undetermined. The CDR3 length is 15 residues. The germline V gene has CDR1 MRHNA and CDR2 SNTAGT. Trimming pared 6 bases from V and 5 bases from J, leaving 17 bases between. CDR3 loop: CASSLMPSRDNEQFF. The CDR3 DNA is TGTGCCAGCAGCCTCATGCCCTCAAGGGACAATGAGCAGTTCTTC.

J is TRBJ2-3 and V is TRBV29-1; 9 bases are a match to TRBD1. The germline CDR1 and CDR2 sequences are SQVTM and ANQGSEA. CDR3 length: 14 amino acids. V shed 7 bases, J shed 0 bases, and the junction held 5 bases outside the gene matches. DNA of the CDR3: TGCAGCGGTCGACAGGGGGGAAGCACAGATACGCAGTATTTT. Its translation: CSGRQGGSTDTQYF.

This clonotype turned up a few times. The chain is built from TRBV4-2 and TRBJ2-5; the D gene is possibly TRBD1 (6 bases). V was clipped by 0 bases and J by 5 bases, with 16 bases between them. The CDR3 is 16 amino acids. Germline V gene lookup returns CDR1 LGHNA and CDR2 YNFKEQ. The CDR3 DNA sequence: TGTGCCAGCAGCCAAGACCCTGGGGGCGGGTTCGAGACCCAGTACTTC. Translated: CASSQDPGGGFETQYF.

The chain carries TRBV20-1 and TRBJ2-1; 12 nucleotides line up with TRBD2. The CDR3 is made up of 18 amino acids. The ends lost 0 bases at V and 1 base at J; junction bases unmatched: 7. Germline V gene lookup returns CDR1 DFQATT and CDR2 SNEGSKA (reference sequence). The CDR3 reads CSARDQGLAGPSYNEQFF. As DNA, the CDR3 is TGCAGTGCTAGAGATCAGGGACTAGCGGGCCCGTCCTACAATGAGCAGTTCTTC.

The table lists this clonotype with a few counts. The rearrangement links TRBV28 to TRBJ1-1; 7 nucleotides line up with TRBD1. The length of the CDR3 is 14 residues. The V and J ends lost 7 bases and 11 bases, in that order; junction bases with no gene match: 16. Germline lookup yields CDR1 MDHEN and CDR2 SYDVKM. CDR3 sequence reads: CASIKIKGANLAFF. CDR3 nucleotide sequence: TGTGCCAGCATCAAAATAAAGGGGGCCAACCTCGCTTTCTTT.

The chain combines TRBV5-1 with TRBJ1-2, with a possible D match to TRBD1 (5 bases). Germline CDR1 reads SGHRS; CDR2 reads YFSETQ. V dropped 0 bases and J dropped 6 bases, with 12 bases sitting between them. The CDR3 runs 14 residues. This CDR3 reads CASSLVTGADGYTF. In nucleotides, the CDR3 is TGCGCCAGCAGCTTGGTTACAGGCGCGGATGGCTACACCTTC.

The rearrangement links TRBV20-1 to TRBJ1-1, with D unresolved. With 3 bases removed from V and 2 bases from J, the gap between germline ends came to 10 bases. CDR1 and CDR2 from the germline V gene are DFQATT and SNEGSKA (reference sequence). This CDR3 has 13 amino acids. DNA of the CDR3: TGCAGTGCTAGTCGTTCACCCAACACTGAAGCTTTCTTT. Translated: CSASRSPNTEAFF.

This clonotype was counted a few times. This sequence joins TRBV20-1 and TRBJ1-1; 9 nucleotides match TRBD1. CDR3 length equals 14 residues. Germline-derived CDR1 and CDR2 are DFQATT and SNEGSKA (reference sequence). Unmatched junction bases numbered 10, after V lost 4 bases and J lost 7 bases. The CDR3 DNA reads as TGCAGTGCTAAATTCATTACAGGGGGCAGTGAAGCTTTCTTT. Translated, it gives CSAKFITGGSEAFF.

This chain connects TRBV6-5 to TRBJ1-6; D perhaps matches TRBD1 (5 bases). CDR3 length: 14 amino acids. Deletions cut 2 bases from V and 8 bases from J, with 10 bases between. Per germline, CDR1 MNHEY and CDR2 SVGAGI. Written as DNA, the CDR3 is TGTGCCAGCAGTTACCGGGGGATTGATTCACCCCTCCACTTT. Protein: CASSYRGIDSPLHF.

V is TRBV30 and J is TRBJ2-1; 11 bases fit TRBD2. The CDR3 extends over 16 amino acids. Germline assignment: CDR1 GTSNPN and CDR2 SVGIG (reference sequence). After removal of 3 bases from V and 6 bases from J, the junction contained 10 bases not matched to a gene. For the CDR3, the DNA is TGTGCCTGGAGACCTTCACCTAGCGGGGGGATCAATGAGCAGTTCTTC. Protein: CAWRPSPSGGINEQFF.

The CDR3 DNA reads as TGTGCCAGCAGCTTAGTCCTCCCTAGCGGGGGCTCCAGGGGATGGACCCAGTACTTC. Translating gives CASSLVLPSGGSRGWTQYF. J is TRBJ2-5 and V is TRBV11-2; TRBD2 matches at 10 bases. This CDR3 is built from 19 residues. V trimming: 1 base; J trimming: 7 bases; junction bases outside the gene matches: 18. Germline CDR1 SGHAT, CDR2 FQNNGV.

This clonotype was observed at least ten times. The chain uses TRBV5-1 and TRBJ1-1; D might be TRBD1 (6 bases). The germline gives CDR1 SGHRS, CDR2 YFSETQ. The V end lost 3 bases, the J end lost 1 base, and 19 bases lay between the germline ends. This CDR3 is 17 amino acids long. CDR3 residues: CASSSLPGAGENTEAFF. CDR3 nucleotides: TGCGCCAGCAGCTCCCTCCCGGGGGCGGGCGAGAACACTGAAGCTTTCTTT.